The next 17 T cell receptor beta chains were all read from a single sample in a study of blood T cell repertoires in COVID-19. The data were produced by immunoSEQ multiplex PCR, yet TCRdb's version contains in-frame clones alone and is incomplete. The table shows some 250,000 clones, with more than 65% occurring only once. Sequenced material: peripheral blood. These TCRs come from a woman aged 80 or over with acute or convalescent COVID-19.

The rearrangement joins TRBV5-4 to TRBJ2-2; D not certain. The germline gives CDR1 SGHNT, CDR2 YYREEE (reference sequence). The length of the CDR3 is 16 residues. The V gene lost 3 bases and the J gene lost 2 bases, with 14 bases spanning the gap. The CDR3 loop reads CASSSYSLSNTGELFF. The CDR3 DNA reads TGTGCCAGCAGCTCTTACTCGCTCTCCAACACCGGGGAGCTGTTTTTT.

The chain links TRBV5-4 to TRBJ1-4; D unresolved. V was shortened by 3 bases and J by 6 bases, with 9 bases between the two germline ends. From germline, CDR1 is SGHNT and CDR2 YYREEE (reference sequence). CDR3 size: 13 residues. The CDR3 coding sequence is TGTGCCAGCAGCTCTATTGGTGATGAAAAACTGTTTTTT. This gives the protein CASSSIGDEKLFF.

The rearrangement links TRBV7-9 to TRBJ1-6; D is perhaps TRBD1 (5 bases). The length of the CDR3 is 14 residues. V lost 1 base and J lost 7, with 8 bases in between. Germline values: CDR1 SEHNR, CDR2 FQNEAQ (reference sequence). The CDR3: CASSLDRQNSPLHF. The CDR3 DNA follows: TGTGCCAGCAGCTTAGACCGACAGAATTCACCCCTCCACTTT.

This chain connects TRBV5-1 to TRBJ1-4, with 10 nucleotides matching TRBD1. Germline V gene lookup returns CDR1 SGHRS and CDR2 YFSETQ. The CDR3 consists of 16 residues. V gave up 0 bases and J gave up 5 bases; unmatched junction bases: 4. The CDR3 sequence is CASSLGDRGGNEKLFF. The CDR3 region has the DNA TGCGCCAGCAGCTTGGGGGACAGGGGCGGGAATGAAAAACTGTTTTTT.

The chain is built from TRBV6-2 or TRBV6-3 and TRBJ2-7, with 10 bases identical to TRBD1. The CDR3 has 18 residues. V lost 6 bases to trimming and J lost 0 bases; unmatched junction nucleotides: 14. Germline loops: CDR1 MNHEY, CDR2 SVGEGT. CDR3 coding DNA: TGTGCCAGCAGCCCTGCGGTGGGACAGGGGACCTTCTCCTACGAGCAGTACTTC. It yields the protein CASSPAVGQGTFSYEQYF.

This chain connects TRBV4-1 to TRBJ1-3; 7 nucleotides agree with TRBD1. The germline V gene encodes CDR1 MGHRA and CDR2 YSYEKL. This CDR3 is 16 amino acids long. The ends lost 1 base at V and 2 bases at J; junction bases unmatched: 5. This chain's CDR3 is CASSQGGGVTGNTIYF. The CDR3 coding sequence is TGCGCCAGCAGCCAAGGAGGGGGCGTCACTGGAAACACCATATATTTT.

This clone was seen a handful of times. V and J are TRBV19 and TRBJ2-2; the match to TRBD2 covers 10 bases. J was trimmed by 5 bases and V by 8 bases; bases with no gene match: 14. The CDR3 is made up of 17 amino acids. The V gene's germline CDR1 is LNHDA and CDR2 SQIVND (reference sequence). CDR3 DNA sequence: TGTGCCAGTGCGGCGGAAGCGGGAGGGCCGGATACCGGGGAGCTGTTTTTT. It specifies CASAAEAGGPDTGELFF. The full variable domain, in which reference TRBV19 and TRBJ2-2 provide the parts outside the CDR3, is DGGITQSPKYLFRKEGQNVTLSCEQNLNHDAMYWYRQDPGQGLRLIYYSQIVNDFQKGDIAEGYSVSREKKESFPLTVTSAQKNPTAFYLCASAAEAGGPDTGELFFGEGSRLTVL.

This rearrangement joins TRBV15 to TRBJ2-4; TRBD2 matches 8 bases. J gave up 0 bases and V 0 bases, and 4 bases lay outside the gene matches. Germline CDR1 and CDR2: LNHNV and YYDKDF (reference sequence). The CDR3 is made up of 17 amino acids. As DNA, the CDR3 is TGTGCCACCAGCAGAGAAAGCGGGAGCTTAGCCAAAAACATTCAGTACTTC. Translating gives CATSRESGSLAKNIQYF.

The chain employs TRBV3-1 (or the pseudogene TRBV3-2) and TRBJ2-5; the match to TRBD1 covers 11 bases. CDR1 and CDR2 (germline): LGHDT, YNNKEL (reference sequence). The CDR3 contains 16 residues. Trimming took 2 bases from V and 3 from J; bases not matched to a gene: 5. The CDR3 loop reads CASSQWGQGVKETQYF. Here the CDR3 DNA reads TGTGCCAGCAGCCAATGGGGACAGGGGGTGAAAGAGACCCAGTACTTC.

V is TRBV7-9 and J is TRBJ2-1; 9 bases align to TRBD2. This CDR3 has 15 residues. Germline CDR1 and CDR2: SEHNR and FQNEAQ (reference sequence). V lost 1 base, J lost 6 bases, and 4 bases stayed unmatched. In nucleotides, the CDR3 is TGTGCCAGCAGCTTAGGGCGGGGGGGCCCCAATGAGCAGTTCTTC. Residues: CASSLGRGGPNEQFF.

The J gene is TRBJ2-5, the V gene TRBV11-3; TRBD2 matches 7 bases. The J segment lost 5 bases and the V segment lost 1 base, leaving 7 bases of the junction unmatched. Per germline, CDR1 SGHNT and CDR2 YENEEA. The CDR3 consists of 15 residues. The CDR3 region is CASSLAPGGWETQYF. The CDR3 nucleotides are TGTGCCAGCAGCTTAGCTCCGGGAGGTTGGGAGACCCAGTACTTC.

V and J are TRBV10-1 and TRBJ1-3; D is possibly TRBD1 (6 bases). CDR3 length equals 14 residues. Trimming cost V 6 bases and J 0 bases, with 9 bases left between them. CDR1 and CDR2 from the germline V gene are WNHNN and SYGVQD (reference sequence). CDR3 nucleotide sequence: TGCGCCAGCAGCCCGGACAGCTCTGGAAACACCATATATTTT. Amino acid sequence: CASSPDSSGNTIYF.

The chain employs TRBV4-1 and TRBJ2-1, with 11 nucleotides matching TRBD2. The V and J ends lost 0 bases and 0 bases, in that order; junction bases with no gene match: 13. This CDR3 contains 21 residues. The germline CDR1 and CDR2 sequences are MGHRA and YSYEKL. The CDR3 here is CASSQDQLSSGGPSSYNEQFF. CDR3 DNA sequence: TGCGCCAGCAGCCAAGATCAACTGTCTAGCGGGGGGCCTAGCTCCTACAATGAGCAGTTCTTC.

The chain joins TRBV5-4 to TRBJ1-4, with D perhaps matching TRBD1 (5 bases). Trimming took 3 bases from V and 10 from J, leaving 10 bases between them. The CDR3 consists of 12 residues. Germline values: CDR1 SGHNT, CDR2 YYREEE (reference sequence). DNA for the CDR3: TGTGCCAGCAGCTCCAGGGTCGGAAAACTGTTTTTT. Translating it yields CASSSRVGKLFF.

J is TRBJ1-2 and V is TRBV5-1; 12 bases map to TRBD1. CDR3 length: 16 residues. Germline V lookup: CDR1 SGHRS, CDR2 YFSETQ. The ends lost 2 bases at V and 5 bases at J; junction bases unmatched: 7. The CDR3 region has the DNA TGCGCCAGCAGCTTAGCCGCGGGACAGGGGGCTTATGGCTACACCTTC. Its translation: CASSLAAGQGAYGYTF.

The chain combines TRBV6-5 with TRBJ1-4, with D maybe TRBD1 (6 bases). The V gene lost 6 bases and the J gene lost 5 bases, with 13 bases spanning the gap. The CDR3 length is 14 residues. Germline loops: CDR1 MNHEY, CDR2 SVGAGI. CDR3 sequence: CASRLDRNNEKLFF. The CDR3 DNA reads TGTGCCAGCAGGTTAGACAGGAACAATGAAAAACTGTTTTTT.

This chain uses TRBV6-5 with TRBJ2-7; weak D call: TRBD1 (6 bases). Germline CDR1 MNHEY, CDR2 SVGAGI. The CDR3 contains 15 residues. Trimming stripped 0 bases from V and 5 bases from J, with 14 bases between. The CDR3 region is CASSYSETGLDEQYF. CDR3 sequence (DNA): TGTGCCAGCAGTTACTCGGAGACAGGTCTCGACGAGCAGTACTTC.